This passage covers 5 T cell receptor beta chains from one sample sequenced in a study of blood T cells in healthy people across ages. Sample-barcoded 5' priming and a J-beta primer mix drove a second PCR of 7 to 11 cycles. MiXCR was run by TCRdb on the 5' RACE reads, yielding one entry per CDR3 protein. The sample consists of about 640,000 distinct CDR3 sequences, less than 35% of them appearing once. Sequencing used blood. The origin of the receptors is a woman of 80 years or more in good health.

This clonotype was found many times. The rearrangement joins TRBV30 to TRBJ1-5; 8 nucleotides agree with TRBD1. V was pared by 2 bases and J by 2 bases, with 11 bases of the junction left unmatched. Germline CDR1 is GTSNPN and CDR2 is SVGIG (reference sequence). This CDR3 spans 17 amino acids. CDR3 protein: CAWSPTRDRGRNQPQHF. The CDR3 DNA reads TGTGCCTGGAGTCCAACCCGTGACAGGGGACGCAATCAGCCCCAGCATTTT.

The chain recombines TRBV20-1 with TRBJ2-1; no clear D. The germline V gene encodes CDR1 DFQATT and CDR2 SNEGSKA (reference sequence). V lost 3 bases, J lost 0 bases, and 12 bases lay in between. The CDR3 has 15 residues. CDR3 amino acids: CSASGHMTSYNEQFF. CDR3 in DNA: TGCAGTGCTAGCGGCCACATGACCTCCTACAATGAGCAGTTCTTC.

In the case of this clonotype: One end of the junction is discordant with germline, which a read error may explain. This chain connects TRBV10-2 to TRBJ2-7, with 7 bases fitting TRBD2. The CDR3 sequence is 14 residues long. Per the germline V gene, CDR1 is WSHSY and CDR2 is SAAADI. The CDR3 spells CASRELGGSHEQYF. The CDR3 nucleotides read TGCGCCAGCAGGGAGTTGGGGGGGTCCCACGAGCAGTACTTC.

This clonotype was seen at least ten times. The chain is built from TRBV7-9 and TRBJ2-5; D call uncertain. CDR1 and CDR2 from the germline V gene are SEHNR and FQNEAQ (reference sequence). The ends were cut back, 4 bases at V and 1 base at J, with 10 bases in the middle. The CDR3 covers 14 residues. The DNA for the CDR3 is TGTGCCAGCAGCTGGGGTGGCACCCAAGAGACCCAGTACTTC. This gives the protein CASSWGGTQETQYF.

The V gene is TRBV18, the J gene TRBJ1-2; 8 bases align to TRBD1. The CDR3 loop spans 17 amino acids. Germline V gives CDR1 KGHSH, CDR2 LQKENI. With V trimmed by 6 bases and J by 8 bases, 20 bases remained unmatched. CDR3 region: CASSFETGTGGFSGYTF. CDR3 bases: TGTGCCAGCTCGTTTGAGACCGGGACAGGAGGATTTAGCGGCTACACCTTC.